The 15 T cell receptor beta chains below come from one sample, sequenced in a study of cytomegalovirus exposure and HLA in healthy donors. This PCR relied on a set of 60 Vbeta primers and 13 Jbeta primers. Sequenced by immunoSEQ multiplex PCR; TCRdb stores in-frame clones only, minus some. In the table there are 100,000 to 120,000 clones, over 65% of which are singletons. Sequencing was done on a sample of PBMCs. These receptors came from a man aged 35 to 55 in good health and CMV-seropositive.

V usage is TRBV6-1 and J usage is TRBJ2-5, with a weak D call TRBD1 (6 bases). Matching the DNA end better, TRBJ2-7 makes the J call doubtful. Germline lookup yields CDR1 MNHNS and CDR2 SASEGT. This CDR3 is built from 14 residues. CDR3 residues: CASRPDRLSYEQYF. The CDR3 coding sequence is TGTGCCAGCCGTCCTGACAGGCTATCCTACGAGCAGTACTTC.

V and J are TRBV29-1 and TRBJ1-4, with TRBD1 matching over 8 bases. Trimming at V came to 4 bases and at J to 5 bases, leaving 9 bases not matched to a gene. The CDR3 covers 15 residues. Germline V gene data show CDR1 as SQVTM and CDR2 as ANQGSEA. CDR3 protein: CSVAGSGGANEKLFF. CDR3 coding DNA: TGCAGCGTTGCGGGCTCAGGGGGCGCGAATGAAAAACTGTTTTTT.

This sequence joins TRBV5-1 and TRBJ1-1, with 7 bases matching TRBD1. V lost 4 bases to trimming and J lost 3 bases; unmatched junction nucleotides: 9. The CDR3 length is 15 residues. The germline V gene has CDR1 SGHRS and CDR2 YFSETQ. The CDR3 loop is CASSIQGLRDTEAFF. The CDR3 DNA sequence: TGCGCCAGCAGCATACAGGGGCTTCGGGACACTGAAGCTTTCTTT.

The chain is built from TRBV28 and TRBJ1-4; possibly TRBD1 for D (6 bases). The CDR3 runs 14 residues. Germline CDR1 and CDR2: MDHEN and SYDVKM. The V end was cut by 7 bases, the J end by 10 bases, with 19 bases between. The chain's CDR3 is CASTQQGWNRKLFF. CDR3 bases: TGTGCCAGCACCCAGCAGGGGTGGAATCGAAAACTGTTTTTT.

This clone was found a few times. The CDR3 reads CASSQGGLAGGSGEQFF. The CDR3 nucleotides are TGTGCCAGCAGCCAAGGGGGACTAGCGGGGGGGTCGGGTGAGCAGTTCTTC. The chain uses TRBV4-2 and TRBJ2-1, with 16 positions matching TRBD2. The V and J ends lost 1 base and 9 bases, in that order; junction bases with no gene match: 6. Germline V CDR1 and CDR2: LGHNA, YNFKEQ. The CDR3 is made up of 17 amino acids.

CDR3 DNA: TGCGCCAGCAGTGAGGGTGGGCCCGGCGAGCAGTACTTC. It specifies CASSEGGPGEQYF. The chain uses TRBV10-1 and TRBJ2-7; no reliable D call. The V end was cut by 2 bases, the J end by 6 bases, with 11 bases between. Germline V lookup: CDR1 WNHNN, CDR2 SYGVQD (reference sequence). There are 13 residues in the CDR3.

This rearrangement joins TRBV18 to TRBJ2-7, with TRBD1 as a possible D gene (8 bases). Germline loops: CDR1 KGHSH, CDR2 LQKENI. The CDR3 runs 16 residues. The V end lost 3 bases, the J end lost 4 bases, and 19 bases lay between the germline ends. The CDR3 sequence is CASSPGGTGPLYEQYF. DNA of the CDR3: TGTGCCAGCTCACCCGGGGGGACAGGACCCCTTTACGAGCAGTACTTC.

The chain joins TRBV28 to TRBJ1-3; TRBD1 agrees at 9 bases. The CDR3 extends over 18 amino acids. Unmatched junction bases numbered 8, after V lost 0 bases and J lost 2 bases. The V gene's germline CDR1 is MDHEN and CDR2 SYDVKM. CDR3 bases: TGTGCCAGCAGTTTATGGGGGGGACAGGGAAGCGCTGGAAACACCATATATTTT. It translates to CASSLWGGQGSAGNTIYF.

The genes are TRBV5-4 and TRBJ1-1, with D tentatively TRBD1 (6 bases). The CDR3 is made up of 13 amino acids. V lost 0 bases to trimming and J lost 7 bases, with 10 bases between them. Germline V gene lookup returns CDR1 SGHNT and CDR2 YYREEE (reference sequence). In nucleotides, the CDR3 is TGTGCCAGCAGCTTGGACAGGGTGGGTGAAGCTTTCTTT. As protein: CASSLDRVGEAFF. The variable domain in full, with the rest retrieved from reference TRBV5-4 and TRBJ1-1, is ETGVTQSPTHLIKTRGQQVTLRCSSQSGHNTVSWYQQALGQGPQFIFQYYREEENGRGNFPPRFSGLQFPNYSSELNVNALELDDSALYLCASSLDRVGEAFFGQGTRLTVV.

This clone was detected a few times. This chain uses TRBV9 with TRBJ1-1; D is undetermined. This CDR3 is built from 13 residues. The germline V and J ends were trimmed by 8 bases and 4 bases, with 15 bases remaining between them. The germline gives CDR1 SGDLS, CDR2 YYNGEE. This CDR3 reads CASRSPRGTEAFF. The CDR3 region has the DNA TGTGCCAGTCGGTCGCCCCGGGGCACTGAAGCTTTCTTT.

This sequence joins TRBV30 and TRBJ2-7, with 7 positions matching TRBD2. The V gene end was trimmed by 1 base and the J gene end by 12 bases; junction bases not matched to a gene: 12. This CDR3 comprises 13 residues. Germline CDR1 reads GTSNPN; CDR2 reads SVGIG (reference sequence). The CDR3, as DNA: TGTGCCTGGAGTGCTTCTACTAGCGCCGGTCTGTACTTC. Translated: CAWSASTSAGLYF. Looking up the rest from reference TRBV30 and TRBJ2-7 gives the full variable domain: SQTIHQWPATLVQPVGSPLSLECTVEGTSNPNLYWYRQAAGRGLQLLFYSVGIGQISSEVPQNLSASRPQDRQFILSSKKLLLSDSGFYLCAWSASTSAGLYFGPGTRLTVT.

The V gene is TRBV6-6, the J gene TRBJ2-5; D is unresolved. CDR3 size: 13 residues. Trimming left V 6 bases short and J 2 bases short, with 10 bases between. Germline lookup yields CDR1 MNHNY and CDR2 SVGAGI (reference sequence). The CDR3 sequence: CASSPRGQETQYF. As DNA, the CDR3 is TGTGCCAGCAGCCCCAGAGGTCAAGAGACCCAGTACTTC.

This clone has a handful of counts. V is TRBV5-1 and J is TRBJ2-7, with 7 bases identical to TRBD1. The CDR3 sequence is 14 residues long. Trimming took 0 bases from V and 4 from J; bases not matched to a gene: 4. Germline lookup yields CDR1 SGHRS and CDR2 YFSETQ. This CDR3 reads CASSLAGTEYEQYF. The CDR3 nucleotides read TGCGCCAGCAGCTTGGCGGGGACAGAATACGAGCAGTACTTC.

The V call is TRBV25-1, the J call TRBJ2-3; 10 bases map to TRBD1. V lost 7 bases and J lost 2; bases outside the gene matches: 9. The CDR3 consists of 16 residues. The germline CDR1 and CDR2 sequences are MGHDK and SYGVNS. The CDR3 nucleotides read TGTGCCAGCACCCCAGACAGGGGGCTTGTCACAGATACGCAGTATTTT. Its protein product is CASTPDRGLVTDTQYF. Filled out from reference TRBV25-1 and TRBJ2-3, the complete variable domain reads EADIYQTPRYLVIGTGKKITLECSQTMGHDKMYWYQQDPGMELHLIHYSYGVNSTEKGDLSSESTVSRIRTEHFPLTLESARPSHTSQYLCASTPDRGLVTDTQYFGPGTRLTVL.

This clone was detected once. V and J are TRBV28 and TRBJ2-6; TRBD2 matches 11 bases. The V gene's germline CDR1 is MDHEN and CDR2 SYDVKM. J gave up 3 bases and V 0 bases, and 4 bases lay outside the gene matches. The CDR3 totals 18 residues. The CDR3 loop reads CASSLWTSGEHGANVLTF. The CDR3, as DNA: TGTGCCAGCAGTTTATGGACTAGCGGGGAACATGGGGCCAACGTCCTGACTTTC.